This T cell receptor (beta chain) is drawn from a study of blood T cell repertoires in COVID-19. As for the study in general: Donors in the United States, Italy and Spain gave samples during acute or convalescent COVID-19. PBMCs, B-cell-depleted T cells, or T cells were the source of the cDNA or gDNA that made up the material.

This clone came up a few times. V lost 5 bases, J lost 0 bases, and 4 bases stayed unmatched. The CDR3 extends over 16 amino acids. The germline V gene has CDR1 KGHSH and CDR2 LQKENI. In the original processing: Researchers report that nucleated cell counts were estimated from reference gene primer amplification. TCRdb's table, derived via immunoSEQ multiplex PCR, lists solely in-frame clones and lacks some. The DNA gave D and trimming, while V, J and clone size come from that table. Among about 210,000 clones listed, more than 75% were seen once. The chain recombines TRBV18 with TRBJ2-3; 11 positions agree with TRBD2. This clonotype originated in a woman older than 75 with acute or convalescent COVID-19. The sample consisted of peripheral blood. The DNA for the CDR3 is TGTGCCAGCTCAGCCCGGACTAGCGGGAGCACAGATACGCAGTATTTT. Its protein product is CASSARTSGSTDTQYF.